This is a list of T cell receptor beta chains from one sample in a study of control samples from healthy donors and cancer patients. The table came from immunoSEQ multiplex PCR; TCRdb's copy has only in-frame clones and leaves some out. The repertoire consists of some 120,000 clones, with about 90% occurring once and the leading ten covering under 2%. Sequenced: blood. The receptor source for this set is a man younger than 35 in good health. Each CDR3 is given with its conserved first and last residue. The D gene is left open where the match is weak. Only part of the rows carry a size: once, few, many, or a class if the clone is expanded.

>-|TRBJ1-3|TRBV9|-
TGTGCCAGCAGCGTGTTTAGCTCTGGAAACACCATATATTTT
CASSVFSSGNTIYF
>-|TRBJ2-1|TRBV7-9|TRBD2
TGTGCCAGCACCGGGGGGAGTAAACCTTACAATGAGCAGTTCTTC
CASTGGSKPYNEQFF
>-|TRBJ2-1|TRBV28|TRBD1
TGTGCCAGCAGTTTTTATTCCGCCCAGGGGGCGGCCTACAATGAGCAGTTCTTC
CASSFYSAQGAAYNEQFF
>-|TRBJ2-5|TRBV6-2/TRBV6-3|-
TGTGCCAGCAGTTGGTCAGAGCGGGAGACCCAGTACTTC
CASSWSERETQYF
>-|TRBJ2-4|TRBV10-2|TRBD2
TGCGCCGGGCAGTCCGGGACTAGTGACATTCAGTACTTC
CAGQSGTSDIQYF
>-|TRBJ1-1|TRBV30|TRBD1
TGTGCCTGGAGTGGAGCGGGGACAGCGAACACTGAAGCTTTCTTT
CAWSGAGTANTEAFF
>-|TRBJ1-1|TRBV19|-
TGTGCCAGTAGTATAGGGGAGACCATGAACACTGAAGCTTTCTTT
CASSIGETMNTEAFF
>-|TRBJ1-1|TRBV30|-
TGTGCCTGGAAAGGCAGGGGGAACACTGAAGCTTTCTTT
CAWKGRGNTEAFF
>-|TRBJ2-2|TRBV7-2|TRBD2
TGTGCCAGCAGCCTCGGACTAGCGGGAGGGCCGTTAAGGACCGGGGAGCTGTTTTTT
CASSLGLAGGPLRTGELFF
>-|TRBJ2-3|TRBV4-3|-
TGCGCCAGCAGCCAAGATCTGGAGTCCGCAGATACGCAGTATTTT
CASSQDLESADTQYF
>-|TRBJ2-2|TRBV5-1|TRBD1
TGCGCCAGCAGACGCTCCATAGCCCAGGGGGCCGGGGAGCTGTTTTTT
CASRRSIAQGAGELFF
>-|TRBJ1-6|TRBV6-5|-
TGTGCCTCTGGGCCAGGCTCACCCCTCCACTTT
CASGPGSPLHF
>-|TRBJ1-2|TRBV18|TRBD1
TGTGCCAGCTCACCACGAGGGACAGCCAACTATGGCTACACCTTC
CASSPRGTANYGYTF
>-|TRBJ2-7|TRBV5-1|TRBD1
TGCGCCAGCAGCACGGGACAGGGGGCCTACGAGCAGTACTTC
CASSTGQGAYEQYF
>-|TRBJ1-5|TRBV18|-
TGTGCCAGCTCACTAATAAGGAGCAATCAGCCCCAGCATTTT
CASSLIRSNQPQHF
>-|TRBJ2-1|TRBV6-5|-
TGTGCCAGCGGGGCGGGTAGCGGAAATGAGCAGTTCTTC
CASGAGSGNEQFF
>-|TRBJ2-1|TRBV5-1|TRBD2
TGCGCCAGCAGCGTAAGTGTGGGACTAGCGGGAGATGAGCAGTTCTTC
CASSVSVGLAGDEQFF
>-|TRBJ1-1|TRBV28|TRBD1
TGTGCCAGCAGTTTTAGGCCAGGGGGTTTGACTGAAGCTTTCTTT
CASSFRPGGLTEAFF
>-|TRBJ2-7|TRBV10-3|TRBD2
TGTGCCATCAGTGACCCCTCTACTAGCGGGAGCCTCTACGAGCAGTACTTC
CAISDPSTSGSLYEQYF
>-|TRBJ1-2|TRBV6-2/TRBV6-3|-
TGTGCCAGCAGCTGGGTACTCAGTCACTATGGCTACACCTTC
CASSWVLSHYGYTF
>once|TRBJ2-3|TRBV7-2|-
TGTGCCAGCAGCTTAGGACAGGATTACACAGATACGCAGTATTTT
CASSLGQDYTDTQYF
>-|TRBJ1-2|TRBV7-3|TRBD1
TGTGCCAGCAGCGTACAGGGGGCTAAAGGCTACACCTTC
CASSVQGAKGYTF
>-|TRBJ1-2|TRBV1|-
TGCACCAGCAGCCAAGAATTGAGGCCAATTCTCTATGGCTACACCTTC
CTSSQELRPILYGYTF
>-|TRBJ1-1|TRBV9|-
TGTGCCAGCAGCGTAGAGGCCGACGGTTCGGGAGCTTTCTTT
CASSVEADGSGAFF
>-|TRBJ2-3|TRBV24-1|TRBD1
TGTGCCACCAGTGATAACAGGGGGCACACAGATACGCAGTATTTT
CATSDNRGHTDTQYF
>few|TRBJ1-5|TRBV2|TRBD1
TGTGCCAGCAGCGGATTGACAGGGGAGCAGTGGAGCAATCAGCCCCAGCATTTT
CASSGLTGEQWSNQPQHF
>-|TRBJ2-7|TRBV28|-
TGTGCCAGCAGTCACCGACAGGGAGTTAGCGGCGCCTACGAGCAGTACTTC
CASSHRQGVSGAYEQYF
>-|TRBJ1-1|TRBV18|-
TGTGCCAGCTCATCGAGGGATTTCGGTGAAGCTTTCTTT
CASSSRDFGEAFF
>few|TRBJ2-3|TRBV10-2|-
TGCGCCAGCAAGGCCCCTGGAGGAACAGATACGCAGTATTTT
CASKAPGGTDTQYF
>-|TRBJ1-3|TRBV5-4|-
TGTGCCAGCAGATCGTTCTCTGGAAACACCATATATTTT
CASRSFSGNTIYF
>-|TRBJ1-1|TRBV25-1|-
TGTGCCAGCAGCCACCAGCCCTCAGGGGACACTGAAGCTTTCTTT
CASSHQPSGDTEAFF